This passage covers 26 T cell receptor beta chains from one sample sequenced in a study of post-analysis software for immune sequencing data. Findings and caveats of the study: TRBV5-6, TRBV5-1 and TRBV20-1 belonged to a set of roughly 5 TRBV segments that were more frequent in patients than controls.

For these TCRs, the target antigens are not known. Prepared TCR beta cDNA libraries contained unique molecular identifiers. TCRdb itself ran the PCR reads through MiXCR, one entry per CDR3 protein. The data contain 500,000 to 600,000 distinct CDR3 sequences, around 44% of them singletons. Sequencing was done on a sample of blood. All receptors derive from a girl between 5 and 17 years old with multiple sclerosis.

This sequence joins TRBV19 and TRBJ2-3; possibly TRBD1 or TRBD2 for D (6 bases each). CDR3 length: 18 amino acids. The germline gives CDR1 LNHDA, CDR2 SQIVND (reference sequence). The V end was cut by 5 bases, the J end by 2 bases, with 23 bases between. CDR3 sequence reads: CASSRRGPHLLITDTQYF. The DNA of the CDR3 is TGTGCCAGTAGTCGTCGGGGGCCCCACCTTCTGATCACAGATACGCAGTATTTT.

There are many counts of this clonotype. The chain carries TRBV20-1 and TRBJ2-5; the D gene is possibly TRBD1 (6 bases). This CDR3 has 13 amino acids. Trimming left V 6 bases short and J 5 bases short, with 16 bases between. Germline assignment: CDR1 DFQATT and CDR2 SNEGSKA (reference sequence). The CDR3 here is CSAPSGGGETQYF. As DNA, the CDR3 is TGCAGTGCACCTAGTGGGGGCGGGGAGACCCAGTACTTC.

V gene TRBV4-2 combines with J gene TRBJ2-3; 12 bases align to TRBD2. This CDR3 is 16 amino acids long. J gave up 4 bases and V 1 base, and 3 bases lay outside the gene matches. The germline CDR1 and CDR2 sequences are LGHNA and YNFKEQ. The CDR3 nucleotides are TGTGCCAGCAGCCAAGGACTAGCGGGAGTTTCAGATACGCAGTATTTT. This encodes CASSQGLAGVSDTQYF.

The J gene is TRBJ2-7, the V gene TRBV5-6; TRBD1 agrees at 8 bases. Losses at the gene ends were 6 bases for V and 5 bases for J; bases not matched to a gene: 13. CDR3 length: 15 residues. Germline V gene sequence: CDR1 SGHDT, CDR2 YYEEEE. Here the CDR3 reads CASNERTGRGDEQYF. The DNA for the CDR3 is TGTGCCAGCAACGAAAGGACAGGGCGCGGGGACGAGCAGTACTTC.

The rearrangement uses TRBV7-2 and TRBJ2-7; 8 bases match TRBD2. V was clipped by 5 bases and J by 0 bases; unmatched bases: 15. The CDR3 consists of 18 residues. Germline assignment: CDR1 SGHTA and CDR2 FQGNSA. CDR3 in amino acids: CASSPRVSGADNSYEQYF. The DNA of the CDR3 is TGTGCCAGCAGCCCCCGTGTTAGCGGGGCCGACAACTCCTACGAGCAGTACTTC.

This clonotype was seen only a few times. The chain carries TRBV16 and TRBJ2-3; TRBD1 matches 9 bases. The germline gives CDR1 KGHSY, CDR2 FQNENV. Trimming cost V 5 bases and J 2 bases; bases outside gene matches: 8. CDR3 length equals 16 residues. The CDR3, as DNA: TGTGCCAGCAGCAAGCGGGACAGGGAGTACACAGATACGCAGTATTTT. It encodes CASSKRDREYTDTQYF.

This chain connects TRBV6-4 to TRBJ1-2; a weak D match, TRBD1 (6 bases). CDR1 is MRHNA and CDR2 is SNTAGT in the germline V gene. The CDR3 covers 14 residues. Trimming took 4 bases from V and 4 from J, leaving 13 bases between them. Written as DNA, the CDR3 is TGTGCCAGCAGTGCCTCAATGGACAGCTATGGCTACACCTTC. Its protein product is CASSASMDSYGYTF.

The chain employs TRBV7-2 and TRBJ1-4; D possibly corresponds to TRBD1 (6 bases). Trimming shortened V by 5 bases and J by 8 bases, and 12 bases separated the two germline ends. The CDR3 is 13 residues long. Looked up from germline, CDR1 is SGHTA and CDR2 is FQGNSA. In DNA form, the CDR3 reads TGTGCCAGCAGCGCTCGCGACAGGGAAAAACTGTTTTTT. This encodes CASSARDREKLFF.

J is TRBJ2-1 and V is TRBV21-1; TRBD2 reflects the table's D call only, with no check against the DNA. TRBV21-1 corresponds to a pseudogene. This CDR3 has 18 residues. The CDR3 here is CASSNLVGAGRTANEQFF. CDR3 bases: TGTGCCAGCAGCAATTTGGTAGGTGCGGGGAGAACGGCCAATGAGCAGTTCTTC.

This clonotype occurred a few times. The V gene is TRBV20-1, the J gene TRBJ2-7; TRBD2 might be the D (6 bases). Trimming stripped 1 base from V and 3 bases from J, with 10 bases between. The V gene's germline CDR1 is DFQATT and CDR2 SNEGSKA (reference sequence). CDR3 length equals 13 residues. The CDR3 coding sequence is TGCAGTGCTAGAGGAAATAGCGGCTACGAGCAGTACTTC. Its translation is CSARGNSGYEQYF.

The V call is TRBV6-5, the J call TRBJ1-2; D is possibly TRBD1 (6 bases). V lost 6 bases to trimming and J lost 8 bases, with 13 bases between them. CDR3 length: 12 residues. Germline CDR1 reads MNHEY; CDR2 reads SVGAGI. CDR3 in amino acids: CASSRYREGYTF. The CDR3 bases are TGTGCCAGCAGCCGATACAGGGAGGGCTACACCTTC.

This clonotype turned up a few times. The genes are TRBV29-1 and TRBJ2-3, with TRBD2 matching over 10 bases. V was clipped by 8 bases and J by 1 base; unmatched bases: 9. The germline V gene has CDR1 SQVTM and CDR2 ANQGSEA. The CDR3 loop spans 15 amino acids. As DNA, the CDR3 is TGCAGCACTTCTACCGGGACTAGCGGCACAGATACGCAGTATTTT. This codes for CSTSTGTSGTDTQYF.

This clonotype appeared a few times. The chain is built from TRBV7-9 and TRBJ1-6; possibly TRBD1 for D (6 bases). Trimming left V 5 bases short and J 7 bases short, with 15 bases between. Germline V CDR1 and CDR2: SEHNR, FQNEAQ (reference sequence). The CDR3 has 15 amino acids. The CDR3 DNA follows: TGTGCCAGCAGCAAAACAGGACAGCTCAATTCACCCCTCCACTTT. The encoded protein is CASSKTGQLNSPLHF.

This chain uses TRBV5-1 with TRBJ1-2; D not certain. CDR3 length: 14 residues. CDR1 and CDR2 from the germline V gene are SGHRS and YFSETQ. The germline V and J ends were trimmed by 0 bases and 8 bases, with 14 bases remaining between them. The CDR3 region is CASSLGPGVGGYTF. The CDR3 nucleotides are TGCGCCAGCAGCTTGGGACCTGGGGTCGGCGGCTACACCTTC.

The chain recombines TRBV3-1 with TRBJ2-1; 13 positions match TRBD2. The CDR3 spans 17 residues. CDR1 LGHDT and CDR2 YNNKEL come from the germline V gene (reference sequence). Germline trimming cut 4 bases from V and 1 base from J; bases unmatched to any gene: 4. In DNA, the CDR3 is TGTGCCAGCAGCCCTACTAGCGGGAGGGCATCCTACAATGAGCAGTTCTTC. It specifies CASSPTSGRASYNEQFF.

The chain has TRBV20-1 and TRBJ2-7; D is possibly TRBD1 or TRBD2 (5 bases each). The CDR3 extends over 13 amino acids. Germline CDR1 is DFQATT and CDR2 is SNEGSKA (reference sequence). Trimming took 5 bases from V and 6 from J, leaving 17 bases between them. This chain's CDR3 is CSAADPGDGEQYF. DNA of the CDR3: TGCAGTGCTGCGGACCCCGGGGACGGCGAGCAGTACTTC.

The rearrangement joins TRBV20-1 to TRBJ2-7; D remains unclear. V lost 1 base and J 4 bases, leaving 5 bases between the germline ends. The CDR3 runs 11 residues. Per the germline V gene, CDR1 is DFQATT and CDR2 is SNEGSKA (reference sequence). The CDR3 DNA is TGCAGTGCTAGAGCTTATTACGAGCAGTACTTC. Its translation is CSARAYYEQYF.

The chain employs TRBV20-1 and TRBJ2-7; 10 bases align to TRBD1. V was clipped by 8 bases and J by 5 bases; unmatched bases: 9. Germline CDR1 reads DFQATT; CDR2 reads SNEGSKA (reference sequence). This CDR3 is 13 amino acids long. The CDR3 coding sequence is TGCAGTTACCTGTCGGACAGGGGGGACGAGCAGTACTTC. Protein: CSYLSDRGDEQYF.

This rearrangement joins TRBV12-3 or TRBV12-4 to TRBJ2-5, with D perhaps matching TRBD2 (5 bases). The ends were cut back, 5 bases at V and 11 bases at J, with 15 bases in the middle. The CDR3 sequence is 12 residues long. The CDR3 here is CASSPNRWEQYF. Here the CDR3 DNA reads TGTGCCAGCAGTCCTAACCGGTGGGAGCAGTACTTC.

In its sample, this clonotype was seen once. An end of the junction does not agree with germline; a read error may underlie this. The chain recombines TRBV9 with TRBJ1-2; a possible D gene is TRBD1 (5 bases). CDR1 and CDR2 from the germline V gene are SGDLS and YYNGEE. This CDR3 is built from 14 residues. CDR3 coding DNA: TGTGCCAACAGCTCCCAAGGGACCGATTATGGCTACACCTTC. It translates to CANSSQGTDYGYTF.

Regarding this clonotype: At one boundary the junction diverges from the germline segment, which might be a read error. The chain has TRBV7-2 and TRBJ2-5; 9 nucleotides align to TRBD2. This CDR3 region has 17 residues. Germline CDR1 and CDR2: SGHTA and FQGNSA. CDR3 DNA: TGTGTCAGCAGCTTCCATAGGCCTAGCGGGGTCCAAGAGACCCAGTACTTC. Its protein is CVSSFHRPSGVQETQYF. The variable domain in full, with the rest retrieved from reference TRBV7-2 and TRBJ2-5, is GAGVSQSPSNKVTEKGKDVELRCDPISGHTALYWYRQSLGQGLEFLIYFQGNSAPDKSGLPSDRFSAERTGGSVSTLTIQRTQQEDSAVYLCVSSFHRPSGVQETQYFGPGTRLLVL.

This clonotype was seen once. Written as DNA, the CDR3 is TGCGCCAGCAGCTTTGGGATCCGTAGCAATCAGCCCCAGCATTTT. Encoded protein: CASSFGIRSNQPQHF. The V call is TRBV5-1, the J call TRBJ1-5, with D hard to call. This CDR3 comprises 15 residues. The germline V gene encodes CDR1 SGHRS and CDR2 YFSETQ. V was cut by 2 bases and J by 0 bases, with 9 bases left in between.

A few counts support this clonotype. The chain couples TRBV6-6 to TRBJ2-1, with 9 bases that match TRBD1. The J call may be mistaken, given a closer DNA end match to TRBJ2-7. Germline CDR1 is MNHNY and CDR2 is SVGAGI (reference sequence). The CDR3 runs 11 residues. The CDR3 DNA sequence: TGTGCCAGCAGGACAGGGGGCGAGCAGTACTTC. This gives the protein CASRTGGEQYF.

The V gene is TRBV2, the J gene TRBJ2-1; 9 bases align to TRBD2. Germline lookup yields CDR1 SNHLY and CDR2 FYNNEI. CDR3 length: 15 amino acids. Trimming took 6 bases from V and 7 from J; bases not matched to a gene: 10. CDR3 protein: CASSSSGATGNEQFF. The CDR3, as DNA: TGTGCCAGCAGCTCTAGCGGGGCTACGGGAAATGAGCAGTTCTTC.

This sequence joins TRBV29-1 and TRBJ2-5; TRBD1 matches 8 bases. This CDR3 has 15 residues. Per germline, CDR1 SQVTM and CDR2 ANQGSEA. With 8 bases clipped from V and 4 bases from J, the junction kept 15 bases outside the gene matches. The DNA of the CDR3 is TGCAGCTCAAGCACGAGACAGGGGACGGCAGAGACCCAGTACTTC. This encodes CSSSTRQGTAETQYF.

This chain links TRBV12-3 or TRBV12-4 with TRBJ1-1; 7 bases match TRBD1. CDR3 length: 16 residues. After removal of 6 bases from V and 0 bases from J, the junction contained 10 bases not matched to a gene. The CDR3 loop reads CASSQGGVPMNTEAFF. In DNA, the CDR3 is TGTGCCAGCAGCCAGGGGGGAGTCCCCATGAACACTGAAGCTTTCTTT.